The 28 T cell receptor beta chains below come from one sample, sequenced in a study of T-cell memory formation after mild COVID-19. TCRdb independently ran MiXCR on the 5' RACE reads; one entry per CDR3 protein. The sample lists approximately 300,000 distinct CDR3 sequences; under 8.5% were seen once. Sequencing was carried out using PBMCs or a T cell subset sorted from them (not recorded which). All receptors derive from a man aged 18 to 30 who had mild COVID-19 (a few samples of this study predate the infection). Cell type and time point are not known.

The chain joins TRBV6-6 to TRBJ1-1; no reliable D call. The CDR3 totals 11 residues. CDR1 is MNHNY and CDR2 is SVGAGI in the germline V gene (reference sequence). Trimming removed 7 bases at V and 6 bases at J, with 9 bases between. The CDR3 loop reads CASTEGAEAFF. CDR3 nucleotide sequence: TGTGCCAGCACCGAGGGTGCTGAAGCTTTCTTT.

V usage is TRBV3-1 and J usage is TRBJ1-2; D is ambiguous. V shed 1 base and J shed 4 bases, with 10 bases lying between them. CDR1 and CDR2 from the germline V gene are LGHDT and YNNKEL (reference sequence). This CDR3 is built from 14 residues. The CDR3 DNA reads TGTGCCAGCAGCCAAGCGGTAGCGACCTATGGCTACACCTTC. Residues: CASSQAVATYGYTF.

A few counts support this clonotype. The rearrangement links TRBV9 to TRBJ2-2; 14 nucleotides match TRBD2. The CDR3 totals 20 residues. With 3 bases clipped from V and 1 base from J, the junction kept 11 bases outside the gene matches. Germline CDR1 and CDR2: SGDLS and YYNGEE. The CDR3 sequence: CASSAYPGLAGVKNTGELFF. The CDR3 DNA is TGTGCCAGCAGCGCGTACCCGGGACTAGCGGGGGTCAAGAACACCGGGGAGCTGTTTTTT.

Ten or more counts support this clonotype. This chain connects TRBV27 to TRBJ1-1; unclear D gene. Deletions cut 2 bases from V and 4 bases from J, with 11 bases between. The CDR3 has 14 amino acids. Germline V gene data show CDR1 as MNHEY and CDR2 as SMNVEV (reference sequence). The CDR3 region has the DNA TGTGCCAGCAGTTTAGCGTCCCGCAGCACTGAAGCTTTCTTT. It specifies CASSLASRSTEAFF.

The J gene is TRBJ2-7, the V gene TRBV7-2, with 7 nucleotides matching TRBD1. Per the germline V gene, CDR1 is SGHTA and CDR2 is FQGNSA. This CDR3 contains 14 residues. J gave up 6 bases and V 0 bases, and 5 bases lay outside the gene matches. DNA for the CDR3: TGTGCCAGCAGCTTAGCGGAACAGGGGACCGAGCAGTACTTC. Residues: CASSLAEQGTEQYF.

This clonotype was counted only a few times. CDR3 protein: CASLPGGTSYEQYV. Here the CDR3 DNA reads TGTGCCAGCCTTCCGGGGGGGACCTCCTACGAGCAGTACGTC. V and J are TRBV6-1 and TRBJ2-7; TRBD2 matches at 8 bases. V was pared by 8 bases and J by 0 bases, with 6 bases of the junction left unmatched. The CDR3 sequence is 14 residues long. CDR1 is MNHNS and CDR2 is SASEGT in the germline V gene.

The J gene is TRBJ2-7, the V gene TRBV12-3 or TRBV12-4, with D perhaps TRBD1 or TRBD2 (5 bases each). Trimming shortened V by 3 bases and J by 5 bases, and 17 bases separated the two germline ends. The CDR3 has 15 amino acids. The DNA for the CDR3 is TGTGCCAGCAGTTTGGGACGAGAACCTCGGGACGAGCAGTACGTC. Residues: CASSLGREPRDEQYV.

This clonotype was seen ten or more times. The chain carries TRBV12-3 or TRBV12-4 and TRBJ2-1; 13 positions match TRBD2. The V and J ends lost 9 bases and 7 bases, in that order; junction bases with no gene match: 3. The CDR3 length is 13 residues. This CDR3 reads CARTSGGANEQFF. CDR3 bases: TGTGCCAGAACTAGCGGGGGGGCTAATGAGCAGTTCTTC.

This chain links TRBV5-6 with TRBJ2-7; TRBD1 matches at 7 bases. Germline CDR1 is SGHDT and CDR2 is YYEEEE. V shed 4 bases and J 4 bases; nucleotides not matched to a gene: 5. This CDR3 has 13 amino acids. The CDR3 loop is CASSETTGYEQYF. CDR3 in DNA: TGTGCCAGCAGCGAGACGACAGGGTACGAGCAGTACTTC.

CDR3 residues: CASSEQNIVREQFF. CDR3 coding DNA: TGTGCCAGCAGTGAACAGAATATAGTACGTGAGCAGTTCTTC. The V and J genes are TRBV6-1 and TRBJ2-1; D not resolved. Germline assignment: CDR1 MNHNS and CDR2 SASEGT. The CDR3 extends over 14 amino acids. V shed 2 bases and J shed 9 bases, with 14 bases lying between them.

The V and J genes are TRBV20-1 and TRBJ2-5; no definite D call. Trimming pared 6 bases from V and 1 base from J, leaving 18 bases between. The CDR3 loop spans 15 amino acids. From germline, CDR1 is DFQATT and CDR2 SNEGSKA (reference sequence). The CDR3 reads CSAQPPRGSQETQYF. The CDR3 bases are TGCAGTGCCCAGCCCCCCCGCGGATCCCAAGAGACCCAGTACTTC.

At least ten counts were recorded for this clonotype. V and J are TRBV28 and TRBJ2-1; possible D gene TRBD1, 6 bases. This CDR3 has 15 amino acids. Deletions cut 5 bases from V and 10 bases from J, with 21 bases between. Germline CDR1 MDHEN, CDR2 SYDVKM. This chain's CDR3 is CASSTGTPFYYEQFF. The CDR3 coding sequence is TGTGCCAGCAGTACCGGGACACCCTTTTACTACGAGCAGTTCTTC.

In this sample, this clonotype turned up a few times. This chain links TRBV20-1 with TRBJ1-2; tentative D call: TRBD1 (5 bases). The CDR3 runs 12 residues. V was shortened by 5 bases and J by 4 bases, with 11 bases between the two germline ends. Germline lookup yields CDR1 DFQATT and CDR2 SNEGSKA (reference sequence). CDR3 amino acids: CSAPGTVYGYTF. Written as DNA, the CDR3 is TGCAGTGCTCCCGGGACGGTCTATGGCTACACCTTC.

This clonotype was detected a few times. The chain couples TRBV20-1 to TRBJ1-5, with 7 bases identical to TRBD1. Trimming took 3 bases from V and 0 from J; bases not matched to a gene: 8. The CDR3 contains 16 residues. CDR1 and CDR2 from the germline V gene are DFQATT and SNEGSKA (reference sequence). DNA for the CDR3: TGCAGTGCTAGCACCGAGGACAGGACTAGCAATCAGCCCCAGCATTTT. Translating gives CSASTEDRTSNQPQHF.

In DNA form, the CDR3 reads TGTGCCAGCAGTTCTCTGGGCTACAGTGGCCATGGTGAGCAGTTCTTC. Its translation is CASSSLGYSGHGEQFF. The chain has TRBV6-5 and TRBJ2-1, with D unresolved. V lost 4 bases and J lost 9, with 22 bases in between. Germline CDR1 is MNHEY and CDR2 is SVGAGI. CDR3 length: 16 residues.

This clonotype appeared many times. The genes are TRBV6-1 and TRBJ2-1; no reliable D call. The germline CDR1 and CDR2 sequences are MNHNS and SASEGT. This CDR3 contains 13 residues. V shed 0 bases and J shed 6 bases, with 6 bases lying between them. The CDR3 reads CASSEAELNEQFF. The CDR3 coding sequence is TGTGCCAGCAGTGAAGCCGAACTCAATGAGCAGTTCTTC.

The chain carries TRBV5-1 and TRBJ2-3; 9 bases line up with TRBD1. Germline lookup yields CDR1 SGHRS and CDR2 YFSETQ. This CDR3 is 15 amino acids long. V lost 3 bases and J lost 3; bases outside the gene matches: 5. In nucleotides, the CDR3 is TGCGCCAGCAGCTCCAGGGGACAGGGAACAGATACGCAGTATTTT. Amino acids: CASSSRGQGTDTQYF. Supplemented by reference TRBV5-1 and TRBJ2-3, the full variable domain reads KAGVTQTPRYLIKTRGQQVTLSCSPISGHRSVSWYQQTPGQGLQFLFEYFSETQRNKGNFPGRFSGRQFSNSRSEMNVSTLELGDSALYLCASSSRGQGTDTQYFGPGTRLTVL.

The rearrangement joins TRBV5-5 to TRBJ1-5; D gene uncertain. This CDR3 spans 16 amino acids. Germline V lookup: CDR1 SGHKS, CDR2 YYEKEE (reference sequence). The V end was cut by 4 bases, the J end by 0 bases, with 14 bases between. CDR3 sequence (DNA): TGTGCCAGCAGCCTATACTGGACGGCTAGCAATCAGCCCCAGCATTTT. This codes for CASSLYWTASNQPQHF. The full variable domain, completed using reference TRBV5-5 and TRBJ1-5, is DAGVTQSPTHLIKTRGQQVTLRCSPISGHKSVSWYQQVLGQGPQFIFQYYEKEERGRGNFPDRFSARQFPNYSSELNVNALLLGDSALYLCASSLYWTASNQPQHFGDGTRLSIL.

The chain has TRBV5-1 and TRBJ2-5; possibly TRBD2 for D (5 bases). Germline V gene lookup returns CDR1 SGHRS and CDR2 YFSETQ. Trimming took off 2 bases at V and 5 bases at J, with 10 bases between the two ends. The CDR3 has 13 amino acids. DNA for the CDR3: TGCGCCAGCAGCTTTGAGGGAAGGGAGACCCAGTACTTC. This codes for CASSFEGRETQYF. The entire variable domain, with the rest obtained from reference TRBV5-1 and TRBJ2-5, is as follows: KAGVTQTPRYLIKTRGQQVTLSCSPISGHRSVSWYQQTPGQGLQFLFEYFSETQRNKGNFPGRFSGRQFSNSRSEMNVSTLELGDSALYLCASSFEGRETQYFGPGTRLLVL.

The CDR3 here is CASSLEVRNTEAFF. For the CDR3, the DNA is TGCGCCAGCAGCTTGGAGGTTAGGAACACTGAAGCTTTCTTT. The chain has TRBV5-1 and TRBJ1-1; no firm D call. V lost 0 bases and J 1 base, leaving 7 bases between the germline ends. Looked up from germline, CDR1 is SGHRS and CDR2 is YFSETQ. CDR3 length equals 14 residues.

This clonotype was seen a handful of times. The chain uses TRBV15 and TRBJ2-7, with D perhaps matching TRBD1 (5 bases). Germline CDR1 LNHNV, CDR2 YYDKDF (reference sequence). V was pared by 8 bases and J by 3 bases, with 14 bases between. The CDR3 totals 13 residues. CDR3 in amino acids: CATSPGDSYEQYV. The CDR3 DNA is TGTGCCACCTCACCAGGTGACAGCTACGAGCAGTACGTC.

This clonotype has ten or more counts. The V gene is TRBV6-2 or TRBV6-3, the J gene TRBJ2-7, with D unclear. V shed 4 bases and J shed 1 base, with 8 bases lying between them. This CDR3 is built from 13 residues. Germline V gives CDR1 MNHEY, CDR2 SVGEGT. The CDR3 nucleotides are TGTGCCAGCAGTTCACCGTATTCCTACGAGCAGTACGTC. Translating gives CASSSPYSYEQYV.

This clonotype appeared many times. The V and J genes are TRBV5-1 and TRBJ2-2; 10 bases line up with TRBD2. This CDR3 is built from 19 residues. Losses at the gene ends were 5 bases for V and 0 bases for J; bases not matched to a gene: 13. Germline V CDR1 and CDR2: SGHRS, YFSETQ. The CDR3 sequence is CASSSRLAGASANTGELFF. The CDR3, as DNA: TGCGCCAGCAGTTCGAGGCTAGCGGGGGCCTCCGCGAACACCGGGGAGCTGTTTTTT.

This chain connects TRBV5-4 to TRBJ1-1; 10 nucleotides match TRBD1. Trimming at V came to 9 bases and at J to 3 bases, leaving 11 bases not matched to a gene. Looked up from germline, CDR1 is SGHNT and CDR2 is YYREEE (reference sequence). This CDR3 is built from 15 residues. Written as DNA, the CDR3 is TGTGCCACCGTGGACAGGGGGACCTCCCACACTGAAGCTTTCTTT. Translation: CATVDRGTSHTEAFF.

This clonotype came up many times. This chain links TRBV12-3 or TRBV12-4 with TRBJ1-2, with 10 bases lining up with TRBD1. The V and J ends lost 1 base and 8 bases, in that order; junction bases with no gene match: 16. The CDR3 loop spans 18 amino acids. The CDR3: CASSLGAGGTGAAWGYTF. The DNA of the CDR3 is TGTGCCAGCAGTTTAGGGGCTGGCGGGACAGGGGCGGCTTGGGGCTACACCTTC.

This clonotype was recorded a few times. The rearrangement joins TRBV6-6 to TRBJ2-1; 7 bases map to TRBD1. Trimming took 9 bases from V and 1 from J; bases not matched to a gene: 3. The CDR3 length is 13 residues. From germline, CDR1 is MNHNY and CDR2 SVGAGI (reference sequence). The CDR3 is CASDRESYNEQFF. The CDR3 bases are TGTGCCAGTGACAGGGAGTCCTACAATGAGCAGTTCTTC.

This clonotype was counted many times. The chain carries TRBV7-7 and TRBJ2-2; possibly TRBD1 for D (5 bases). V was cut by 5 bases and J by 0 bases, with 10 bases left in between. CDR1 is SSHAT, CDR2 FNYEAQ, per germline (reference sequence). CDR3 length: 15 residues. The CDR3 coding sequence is TGTGCCAGCAGCCCGACAGCCACGAACACCGGGGAGCTGTTTTTT. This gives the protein CASSPTATNTGELFF.

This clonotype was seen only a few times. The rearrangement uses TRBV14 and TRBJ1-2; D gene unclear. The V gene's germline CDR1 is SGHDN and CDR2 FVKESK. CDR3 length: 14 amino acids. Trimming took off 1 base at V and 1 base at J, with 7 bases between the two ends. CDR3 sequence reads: CASSQGGGNYGYTF. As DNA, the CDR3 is TGTGCCAGCAGCCAAGGAGGCGGTAACTATGGCTACACCTTC. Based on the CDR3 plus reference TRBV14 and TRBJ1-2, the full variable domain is EAGVTQFPSHSVIEKGQTVTLRCDPISGHDNLYWYRRVMGKEIKFLLHFVKESKQDESGMPNNRFLAERTGGTYSTLKVQPAELEDSGVYFCASSQGGGNYGYTFGSGTRLTVV.